A single sample gave rise to the 6 T cell receptor beta chains below, sequenced in a study of T cell repertoires in cytomegalovirus infection. Each CDR3 protein gets one entry after TCRdb re-called the reads with MiXCR. Of about 830,000 distinct CDR3 sequences listed, roughly 33% are singletons. Antigens of these TCRs are unknown. Sequences were derived from cultured CD8+ T cells from PBMCs, sampled from culture after CMV antigen stimulation. Receptor source: a human donor in good health (CMV status not recorded). Some clones in this sample may be carry-over from other donors' samples.

This clonotype has at least ten counts. J is TRBJ2-7 and V is TRBV12-3 or TRBV12-4; a weak D match, TRBD1 (6 bases). V was trimmed by 5 bases and J by 3 bases, leaving 14 bases between them. The CDR3 is 14 amino acids. CDR3 nucleotides: TGTGCCAGCAGTCCCGACAGGATCAACTACGAGCAGTACTTC. Translated: CASSPDRINYEQYF.

About this clonotype itself: A much larger clone lies one base from this, so it may be a read error. The V and J genes are TRBV7-6 and TRBJ2-7, with TRBD1 identical over 9 bases. The length of the CDR3 is 18 residues. Germline V gives CDR1 SGHVS, CDR2 FNYEAQ. The CDR3: CVSSLDGPGTGSSYEQYV. CDR3 DNA sequence: TGTGTCAGCAGCTTAGACGGACCCGGGACAGGGAGCTCCTACGAGCAGTACGTC.

The gene calls are TRBV2 and TRBJ2-5; possibly TRBD1 or TRBD2 for D (5 bases each). The CDR3 is 14 residues long. Trimming took 3 bases from V and 2 from J, leaving 10 bases between them. Germline assignment: CDR1 SNHLY and CDR2 FYNNEI. The CDR3 region is CASSDSGTQETQYF. In nucleotides, the CDR3 is TGTGCCAGCAGTGATTCGGGGACGCAAGAGACCCAGTACTTC.

The V gene is TRBV12-3 or TRBV12-4, the J gene TRBJ2-7; unclear D gene. Trimming pared 6 bases from V and 5 bases from J, leaving 11 bases between. CDR3 length equals 12 residues. CDR3 bases: TGTGCCAGCAGCCGTCTCCAGGACGAGCAGTACTTC. Translation gives CASSRLQDEQYF.

J is TRBJ1-2 and V is TRBV9, with 7 bases fitting TRBD1. Germline V gene lookup returns CDR1 SGDLS and CDR2 YYNGEE. CDR3 length: 15 amino acids. The junction had 9 bases not matched to a gene; V was cut back by 3 bases and J by 4 bases. This CDR3 is CASSAYLQGTYGYTF. The CDR3 region has the DNA TGTGCCAGCAGCGCATATTTACAGGGGACCTATGGCTACACCTTC.

This chain's CDR3 is CASSLAGGAYEQFF. CDR3 bases: TGTGCCAGCAGTTTAGCGGGGGGGGCATATGAGCAGTTCTTC. The chain employs TRBV12-3 or TRBV12-4 and TRBJ2-1; D is possibly TRBD2 (7 bases). The CDR3 extends over 14 amino acids. Trimming removed 0 bases at V and 8 bases at J, with 11 bases between.